This T cell receptor beta chain was recovered during a study of blood T cell repertoires in COVID-19. Study summary: Sample material is recorded as cDNA or gDNA derived from T cells, B-cell-depleted T cells, or PBMCs.

The method was immunoSEQ multiplex PCR; TCRdb's version includes in-frame clones alone and lacks a portion of them. The table lists approximately 100,000 clones, 81% of them singletons. The CDR3 runs to 15 residues. The V gene lost 2 bases and the J gene lost 2 bases, with 13 bases spanning the gap. Germline V gene lookup returns CDR1 MNHEY and CDR2 SVGEGT. The V call is TRBV6-2 or TRBV6-3, the J call TRBJ2-7; the D gene is possibly TRBD1 (5 bases). Sequencing was carried out using peripheral blood. This clonotype originated in a woman older than 75 with acute or convalescent COVID-19. CDR3 nucleotide sequence: TGTGCCAGCAGTTACGAGCACAGGCCAACCTACGAGCAGTACTTC. Encoded protein: CASSYEHRPTYEQYF.